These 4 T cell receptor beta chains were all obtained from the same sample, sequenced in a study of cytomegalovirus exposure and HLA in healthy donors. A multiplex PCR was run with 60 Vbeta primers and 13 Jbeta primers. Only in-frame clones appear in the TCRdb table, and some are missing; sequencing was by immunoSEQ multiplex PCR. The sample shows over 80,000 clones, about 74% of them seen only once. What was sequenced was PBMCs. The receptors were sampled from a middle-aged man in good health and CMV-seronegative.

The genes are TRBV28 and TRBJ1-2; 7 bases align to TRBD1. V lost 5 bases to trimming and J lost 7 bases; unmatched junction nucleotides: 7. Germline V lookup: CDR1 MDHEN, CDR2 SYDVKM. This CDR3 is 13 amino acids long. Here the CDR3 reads CASSLQTGLGYTF. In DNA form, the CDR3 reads TGTGCCAGCAGTCTGCAGACAGGGCTTGGCTACACCTTC.

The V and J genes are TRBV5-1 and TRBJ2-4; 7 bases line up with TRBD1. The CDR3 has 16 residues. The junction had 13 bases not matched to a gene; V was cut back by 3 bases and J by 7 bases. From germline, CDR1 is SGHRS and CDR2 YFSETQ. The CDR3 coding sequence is TGCGCCAGCAGCTCGGGCCTTCGAGGGGGCGTGAACATTCAGTACTTC. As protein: CASSSGLRGGVNIQYF.

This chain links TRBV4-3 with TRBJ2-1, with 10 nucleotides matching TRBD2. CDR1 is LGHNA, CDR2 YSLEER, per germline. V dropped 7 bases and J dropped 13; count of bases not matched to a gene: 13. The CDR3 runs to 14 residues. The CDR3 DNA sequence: TGCGCCAGCACCTATAACAGCGGGGGGGCGGGCCAGTTCTTC. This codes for CASTYNSGGAGQFF.

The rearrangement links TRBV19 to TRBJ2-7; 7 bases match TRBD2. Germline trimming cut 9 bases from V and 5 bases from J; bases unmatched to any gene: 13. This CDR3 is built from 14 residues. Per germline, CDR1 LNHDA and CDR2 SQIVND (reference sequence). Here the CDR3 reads CASSDRGGSHEQYF. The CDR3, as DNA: TGTGCCAGCTCCGATCGGGGAGGGTCTCACGAGCAGTACTTC. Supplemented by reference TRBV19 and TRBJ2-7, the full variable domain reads DGGITQSPKYLFRKEGQNVTLSCEQNLNHDAMYWYRQDPGQGLRLIYYSQIVNDFQKGDIAEGYSVSREKKESFPLTVTSAQKNPTAFYLCASSDRGGSHEQYFGPGTRLTVT.